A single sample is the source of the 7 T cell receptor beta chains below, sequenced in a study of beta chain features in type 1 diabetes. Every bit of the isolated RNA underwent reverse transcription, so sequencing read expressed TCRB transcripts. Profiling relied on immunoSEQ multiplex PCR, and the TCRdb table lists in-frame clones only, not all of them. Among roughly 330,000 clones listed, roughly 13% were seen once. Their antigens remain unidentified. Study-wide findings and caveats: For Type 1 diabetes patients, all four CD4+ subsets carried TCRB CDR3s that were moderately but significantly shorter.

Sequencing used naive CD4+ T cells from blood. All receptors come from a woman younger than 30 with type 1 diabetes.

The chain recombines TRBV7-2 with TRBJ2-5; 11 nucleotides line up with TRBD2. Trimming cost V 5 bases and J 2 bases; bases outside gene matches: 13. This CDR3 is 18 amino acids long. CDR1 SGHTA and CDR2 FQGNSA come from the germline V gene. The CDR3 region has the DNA TGTGCCAGCAGCCCCCGAAATAGACTAGCGGGGTTTCAAGAGACCCAGTACTTC. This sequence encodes CASSPRNRLAGFQETQYF.

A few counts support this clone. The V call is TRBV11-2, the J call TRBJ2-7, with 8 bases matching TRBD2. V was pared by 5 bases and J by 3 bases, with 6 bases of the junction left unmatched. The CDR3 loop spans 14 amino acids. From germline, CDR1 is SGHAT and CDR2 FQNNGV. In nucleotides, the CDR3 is TGTGCCAGCAGCCCTACGGGGGGGTTCTACGAGCAGTACGTC. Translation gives CASSPTGGFYEQYV.

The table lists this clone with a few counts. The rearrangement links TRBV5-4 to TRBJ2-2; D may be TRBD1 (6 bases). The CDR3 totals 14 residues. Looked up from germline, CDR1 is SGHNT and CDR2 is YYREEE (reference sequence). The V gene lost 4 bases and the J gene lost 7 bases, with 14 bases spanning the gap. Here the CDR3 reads CASSPPLQGGELFF. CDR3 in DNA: TGTGCCAGCAGCCCCCCATTACAGGGCGGGGAGCTGTTTTTT. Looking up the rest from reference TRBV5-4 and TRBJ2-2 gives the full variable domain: ETGVTQSPTHLIKTRGQQVTLRCSSQSGHNTVSWYQQALGQGPQFIFQYYREEENGRGNFPPRFSGLQFPNYSSELNVNALELDDSALYLCASSPPLQGGELFFGEGSRLTVL.

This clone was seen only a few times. The CDR3 bases are TGTGCCAGCAGCTTAAGGGCGGGAGAGGAGACCCAGTACTTC. Residues: CASSLRAGEETQYF. The chain combines TRBV7-2 with TRBJ2-5, with 7 bases matching TRBD2. Losses at the gene ends were 2 bases for V and 5 bases for J; bases not matched to a gene: 5. The CDR3 loop spans 14 amino acids. Germline loops: CDR1 SGHTA, CDR2 FQGNSA.

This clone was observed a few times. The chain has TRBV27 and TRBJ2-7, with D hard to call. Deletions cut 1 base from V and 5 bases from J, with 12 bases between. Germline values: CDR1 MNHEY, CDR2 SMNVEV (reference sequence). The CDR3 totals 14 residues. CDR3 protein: CASSLFSRTNEQYF. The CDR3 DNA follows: TGTGCCAGCAGTTTATTCTCCAGAACCAACGAGCAGTACTTC.

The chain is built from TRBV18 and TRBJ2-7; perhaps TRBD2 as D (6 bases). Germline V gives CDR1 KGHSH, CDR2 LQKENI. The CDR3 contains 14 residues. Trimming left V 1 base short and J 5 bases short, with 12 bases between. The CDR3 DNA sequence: TGTGCCAGCTCACCACGGGACTCGCCGGACGAGCAGTACTTC. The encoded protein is CASSPRDSPDEQYF. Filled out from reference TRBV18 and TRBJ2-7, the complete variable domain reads NAGVMQNPRHLVRRRGQEARLRCSPMKGHSHVYWYRQLPEEGLKFMVYLQKENIIDESGMPKERFSAEFPKEGPSILRIQQVVRGDSAAYFCASSPRDSPDEQYFGPGTRLTVT.

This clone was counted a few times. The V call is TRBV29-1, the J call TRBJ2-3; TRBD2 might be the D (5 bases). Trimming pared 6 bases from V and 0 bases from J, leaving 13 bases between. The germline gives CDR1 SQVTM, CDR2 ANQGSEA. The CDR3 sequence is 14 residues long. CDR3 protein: CSVGGRISTDTQYF. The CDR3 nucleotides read TGCAGCGTAGGCGGGCGGATAAGCACAGATACGCAGTATTTT.